These 15 T cell receptor beta chains were all obtained from the same sample, sequenced in a study of T-cell memory formation after mild COVID-19. In TCRdb, the 5' RACE reads were re-called with MiXCR into one record per CDR3 protein. The sample includes 470,000 or so distinct CDR3 sequences, about 18% of them seen just once. The sequenced material came from PBMCs or a T cell subset sorted from them (not recorded which). The receptors here all came from an adult woman who had mild COVID-19 (a few samples of this study predate the infection). Cell type and time point are not known.

The CDR3 nucleotides read TGTGCCAGCAGCCAGGTAGCGGGAGCCCACTCTGGGGCCAACGTCCTGACTTTC. This encodes CASSQVAGAHSGANVLTF. V and J are TRBV4-2 and TRBJ2-6; 9 bases are a match to TRBD2. CDR3 length equals 18 residues. V trimming: 3 bases; J trimming: 0 bases; junction bases outside the gene matches: 6. Germline V gene sequence: CDR1 LGHNA, CDR2 YNFKEQ.

The chain carries TRBV11-3 and TRBJ2-3, with 8 bases matching TRBD2. Unmatched junction bases numbered 3, after V lost 4 bases and J lost 0 bases. CDR1 is SGHNT and CDR2 is YENEEA in the germline V gene. The CDR3 consists of 15 residues. The CDR3 loop reads CASSYVAGSTDTQYF. The CDR3 nucleotides read TGTGCCAGCAGCTACGTAGCGGGGAGCACAGATACGCAGTATTTT.

This clonotype was counted a few times. The CDR3 is CASSLKVAQYQETQYF. As DNA, the CDR3 is TGTGCCAGCAGCTTAAAGGTAGCCCAATACCAAGAGACCCAGTACTTC. The chain has TRBV7-6 and TRBJ2-5; no clear D gene. Per the germline V gene, CDR1 is SGHVS and CDR2 is FNYEAQ. Between the trimmed V and J ends, which lost 2 bases and 0 bases, there was a span of 13 bases. CDR3 length: 16 amino acids.

The chain uses TRBV9 and TRBJ1-1; 9 bases are a match to TRBD1. The length of the CDR3 is 15 residues. Per germline, CDR1 SGDLS and CDR2 YYNGEE. Losses at the gene ends were 4 bases for V and 5 bases for J; bases not matched to a gene: 9. CDR3 DNA sequence: TGTGCCAGCAGCACAGGGGGCCAAGTCGGGACTGAAGCTTTCTTT. Protein: CASSTGGQVGTEAFF.

The chain uses TRBV11-2 and TRBJ2-5; no reliable D call. This CDR3 contains 15 residues. V gave up 4 bases and J gave up 1 base, with 13 bases separating them. Germline V CDR1 and CDR2: SGHAT, FQNNGV. The CDR3 DNA sequence: TGTGCCAGCAGCTCAGATCCTGGAATCCAAGAGACCCAGTACTTC. Translation gives CASSSDPGIQETQYF.

The J gene is TRBJ2-5, the V gene TRBV7-8; unclear D gene. Germline lookup yields CDR1 SGHVS and CDR2 FQNEAQ. This CDR3 comprises 10 residues. Trimming pared 7 bases from V and 3 bases from J, leaving 3 bases between. CDR3 loop: CASKEETQYF. CDR3 DNA: TGTGCCAGCAAAGAAGAGACCCAGTACTTC. Filled out from reference TRBV7-8 and TRBJ2-5, the complete variable domain reads GAGVSQSPRYKVAKRGQDVALRCDPISGHVSLFWYQQALGQGPEFLTYFQNEAQLDKSGLPSDRFFAERPEGSVSTLKIQRTQQEDSAVYLCASKEETQYFGPGTRLLVL.

This clonotype was recorded a few times. The rearrangement joins TRBV6-5 to TRBJ1-2; D gene unclear. This CDR3 is built from 17 residues. With 6 bases removed from V and 0 bases from J, the gap between germline ends came to 20 bases. Germline V gene data show CDR1 as MNHEY and CDR2 as SVGAGI. CDR3 loop: CASSTYPQHSPNYGYTF. For the CDR3, the DNA is TGTGCCAGCAGCACATATCCCCAGCACAGCCCTAACTATGGCTACACCTTC.

The chain recombines TRBV4-1 with TRBJ2-5; D possibly corresponds to TRBD2 (7 bases). With 1 base removed from V and 0 bases from J, the gap between germline ends came to 12 bases. CDR3 length: 16 amino acids. Per the germline V gene, CDR1 is MGHRA and CDR2 is YSYEKL. CDR3 in amino acids: CASSQAGGADQETQYF. CDR3 nucleotide sequence: TGCGCCAGCAGCCAAGCTGGGGGGGCAGACCAAGAGACCCAGTACTTC.

This clonotype was seen repeatedly, ten times or more. The chain uses TRBV7-8 and TRBJ2-1, with D possibly being TRBD1 (5 bases). Germline V gives CDR1 SGHVS, CDR2 FQNEAQ. The CDR3 is 13 amino acids. Between the trimmed V and J ends, which lost 8 bases and 10 bases, there was a span of 18 bases. The CDR3 DNA reads TGTGCCAGCCGCCTGGGGCACCGGAACGAGCAGTTCTTC. It translates to CASRLGHRNEQFF.

This clonotype came up many times. The chain couples TRBV4-1 to TRBJ2-1; TRBD2 matches at 13 bases. Germline trimming cut 4 bases from V and 9 bases from J; bases unmatched to any gene: 6. CDR3 length: 15 residues. The V gene's germline CDR1 is MGHRA and CDR2 YSYEKL. CDR3 coding DNA: TGCGCCAGCAGCCCTCGACTAGCGGGGGGCGGTGAGCAGTTCTTC. Protein: CASSPRLAGGGEQFF.

The chain has TRBV6-6 and TRBJ1-1; the match to TRBD1 covers 8 bases. V lost 4 bases, J lost 5 bases, and 12 bases stayed unmatched. The CDR3 extends over 16 amino acids. Per the germline V gene, CDR1 is MNHNY and CDR2 is SVGAGI (reference sequence). The CDR3 DNA sequence: TGTGCCAGCAGTTTATTCCCGCAGGGGGCAAGTACTGAAGCTTTCTTT. Protein product: CASSLFPQGASTEAFF.

This chain uses TRBV5-5 with TRBJ1-5; 9 nucleotides match TRBD1. V trimming: 5 bases; J trimming: 6 bases; junction bases outside the gene matches: 6. The CDR3 totals 14 residues. Germline V gives CDR1 SGHKS, CDR2 YYEKEE (reference sequence). CDR3 sequence: CASRRTGEGQPQHF. DNA of the CDR3: TGTGCCAGCAGACGGACAGGGGAGGGTCAGCCCCAGCATTTT.

This chain connects TRBV6-5 to TRBJ1-2, with a tentative D call TRBD1 (5 bases). This CDR3 region has 14 residues. Germline V gene sequence: CDR1 MNHEY, CDR2 SVGAGI. Trimming cost V 4 bases and J 8 bases, with 17 bases left between them. CDR3 DNA sequence: TGTGCCAGCAGTTTTGGGGGGGGTAAGGACGGCTACACCTTC. This encodes CASSFGGGKDGYTF.

This chain links TRBV5-4 with TRBJ2-7; 13 bases map to TRBD2. Germline V gene sequence: CDR1 SGHNT, CDR2 YYREEE (reference sequence). V dropped 5 bases and J dropped 6; count of bases not matched to a gene: 5. This CDR3 has 14 amino acids. The CDR3 sequence is CASREGLAGVEQYF. Here the CDR3 DNA reads TGTGCCAGCAGGGAAGGACTAGCGGGAGTCGAGCAGTACTTC.

V and J are TRBV12-3 or TRBV12-4 and TRBJ1-5; D is unclear. The V and J ends lost 5 bases and 0 bases respectively, with 5 bases between them. The CDR3 is 13 residues long. CDR3 sequence: CASSRNSNQPQHF. For the CDR3, the DNA is TGTGCCAGCAGTCGGAATAGCAATCAGCCCCAGCATTTT.